This is a list of T cell receptor beta chains from one sample in a study of cytomegalovirus exposure and HLA in healthy donors. The method was immunoSEQ multiplex PCR; TCRdb's version includes in-frame clones alone and lacks a portion of them. Its clone listing holds 30,000 to 35,000 clones. The specimen was PBMCs. All receptors come from a man aged 35 to 55 in good health and CMV-seronegative. Both conserved end residues are trimmed from each CDR3. Each record gives: V gene, J gene, CDR3 protein.

V: TRBV11-1; J: TRBJ1-4; CDR3: ASSVQGAGTGELF
V: TRBV20-1; J: TRBJ2-7; CDR3: SARGAYEQY
V: TRBV7-3; J: TRBJ2-3; CDR3: ASSPRGQLTDTQY
V: TRBV5-4; J: TRBJ2-5; CDR3: ASSFSPGETQY
V: TRBV7-8; J: TRBJ2-7; CDR3: ASSLAWASGSTYEQY
V: TRBV6-5; J: TRBJ2-7; CDR3: ASGVGEGLDYEQY
V: TRBV7-3; J: TRBJ1-3; CDR3: ASSSTGTGGAGPIY
V: TRBV5-1; J: TRBJ2-3; CDR3: ASSFRAGSADTQY
V: TRBV11-3; J: TRBJ2-5; CDR3: ASSLLQGQETQY
V: TRBV29-1; J: TRBJ2-1; CDR3: SVDTGSGNEQF
V: TRBV18; J: TRBJ1-5; CDR3: ASSADRSSQPQH
V: TRBV30; J: TRBJ1-2; CDR3: AWSVPVNYGYT
V: TRBV28; J: TRBJ2-7; CDR3: ASSGRGYPYYEQY
V: TRBV18; J: TRBJ1-1; CDR3: ASSPDRLNTEAF
V: TRBV19; J: TRBJ2-2; CDR3: ASSSGTFSTGELF
V: TRBV6-4; J: TRBJ2-7; CDR3: ASSDSAGSAYEQY
V: TRBV6-1; J: TRBJ1-3; CDR3: ASSEGTGGNTIY
V: TRBV19; J: TRBJ1-2; CDR3: ASSTDRGRYT
V: TRBV19; J: TRBJ1-2; CDR3: ASSIVQGTYGYT
V: TRBV6-5; J: TRBJ1-1; CDR3: ASSLRRGVTEAF
V: TRBV6-5; J: TRBJ1-1; CDR3: ASSKQGMNTEAF
V: TRBV5-6; J: TRBJ2-3; CDR3: AAQGAGTDTQY
V: TRBV4-1; J: TRBJ1-1; CDR3: ASSLAWDTNTEAF
V: TRBV14; J: TRBJ2-7; CDR3: ASSKTRGHEQY
V: TRBV6-5; J: TRBJ2-7; CDR3: ASSLNGDEQY
V: TRBV5-1; J: TRBJ2-2; CDR3: ASSLANRGQGAGELF
V: TRBV18; J: TRBJ2-7; CDR3: ASSPYGTSGAYEQY
V: TRBV5-1; J: TRBJ1-2; CDR3: ASSLSFGTADYGYT
V: TRBV4-3; J: TRBJ2-2; CDR3: ASSQETLAGAFTGELF
V: TRBV6-1; J: TRBJ1-1; CDR3: ASSDPGGAGREAF
V: TRBV30; J: TRBJ2-1; CDR3: ACTGTSNEQF
V: TRBV9; J: TRBJ2-3; CDR3: ASSPGTSSDTQY
V: TRBV19; J: TRBJ2-7; CDR3: ASSHRTGTGVSYEQY
V: TRBV29-1; J: TRBJ1-1; CDR3: SARGQGNTEAF
V: TRBV19; J: TRBJ2-7; CDR3: ASSSGQGKNEQY
V: TRBV30; J: TRBJ2-7; CDR3: AWSYGTGGREQY
V: TRBV6-5; J: TRBJ2-7; CDR3: ASSYNHPSSAYEQY
V: TRBV5-6; J: TRBJ1-1; CDR3: ASSSTGAEAPEAF
V: TRBV18; J: TRBJ1-6; CDR3: ASSPGQGRISPLH
V: TRBV5-1; J: TRBJ2-1; CDR3: ASSLAQPGSNEQF
V: TRBV6-1; J: TRBJ2-7; CDR3: ATTRGEDLNEQY
V: TRBV18; J: TRBJ2-1; CDR3: AGGRGPGSLYNEQF
V: TRBV27; J: TRBJ1-1; CDR3: ASSLRQGGSEAF
V: TRBV29-1; J: TRBJ2-7; CDR3: RTGAIVLREQY
V: TRBV5-1; J: TRBJ1-1; CDR3: ASSWGPGQVSEAF
V: TRBV5-1; J: TRBJ2-1; CDR3: ASSQGQGAYNEQF
V: TRBV5-4; J: TRBJ1-1; CDR3: ASSLENSRSDSEAF
V: TRBV5-5; J: TRBJ1-5; CDR3: ASSFRQNQPQH
V: TRBV5-6; J: TRBJ1-2; CDR3: ASSRYQGGYGYT